The rows below give T cell receptor beta chains drawn from one sample of a study of response to subunit inactivated influenza vaccine. TCRdb re-analysed the RT-PCR reads in MiXCR, keeping a single row per CDR3 protein. The repertoire has fewer than 600,000 distinct CDR3 sequences, about 7.2% of them found once; the top ten carry under 15%. The material was PBMCs from blood, obtained less than 30 months after vaccination. The receptors originated from a man between 50 and 69 years old who received an inactivated influenza vaccine. Both conserved end residues are part of each CDR3. The order of the fields is clone size, D gene, J gene, V gene, CDR3 DNA, CDR3 protein. The D gene is left open where the match is weak. Clone sizes are given selectively: once, few, many, or a class where the clone is expanded.

many TRBD1 TRBJ1-2 TRBV6-5 TGTGCCAGCAGTTACTCGTCAGGGGGCCTCAATGGCTACACCTTC CASSYSSGGLNGYTF
few TRBD1 TRBJ2-1 TRBV7-2 TGTGCCATCACGCTCGGGACAGGAAGCAATGAGCAGTTCTTC CAITLGTGSNEQFF
- - TRBJ2-3 TRBV7-3 TGTGCCAGCAGCTTAACGAGCGGGACATACACAGATACGCAGTATTTT CASSLTSGTYTDTQYF
few TRBD2 TRBJ2-7 TRBV20-1 TGCAGTGCTAACCTGCTAGGTAGCGGGAGACCCTCCGAGCAGTACTTC CSANLLGSGRPSEQYF
- TRBD1 TRBJ1-2 TRBV7-2 TGTGCCAGCAGCTTACCCGGACAGGGGGACTATGGCTACACCTTC CASSLPGQGDYGYTF
many TRBD1 TRBJ2-3 TRBV7-2 TGTGCCAGCAGCCGGCGGGACAGGGTTTTAACAGATACGCAGTATTTT CASSRRDRVLTDTQYF
- - TRBJ1-2 TRBV11-2 TGTGCCAGCAGCTTAGCCGGCAGTATCAACTATGGCTACACCTTC CASSLAGSINYGYTF
few - TRBJ2-3 TRBV5-5 TGTGCCAGCAGCTTGGGCCCCGATACAGATACGCAGTATTTT CASSLGPDTDTQYF
- TRBD1 TRBJ2-5 TRBV3-1 TGTGCCAGCAGCCAAGGGACAGGGACCCCACGGACCCAGTACTTC CASSQGTGTPRTQYF
- - TRBJ2-5 TRBV28 TGTGCCAGCAGCAAACTAGGAGTGGAGACCCAGTACTTC CASSKLGVETQYF
- - TRBJ1-2 TRBV28 TGTGCCAGCCTCGGGAGGGTCCATGAGAACTATGGCTACACCTTC CASLGRVHENYGYTF
- - TRBJ2-2 TRBV6-2/TRBV6-3 TGTGCCACCACTCCTGAACCGGGACGGAACACCGGGGAGCTGTTTTTT CATTPEPGRNTGELFF
many - TRBJ2-1 TRBV29-1 TGCAGCGTTGGGCACAATGAGCAGTTCTTC CSVGHNEQFF
few TRBD1 TRBJ2-7 TRBV5-4 TGTGCCAGCAGCTTGGCGCAAGGGGGCCCCTACGAGCAGTACTTC CASSLAQGGPYEQYF
many TRBD2 TRBJ2-1 TRBV18 TGTGCCAGCTCACCACCGGCTAGCGGGAGTTTTGAGCAGTTCTTC CASSPPASGSFEQFF
- - TRBJ2-3 TRBV5-5 TGTGCCAGCAGCATCCTAGACGGACACACAGATACGCAGTATTTT CASSILDGHTDTQYF
many TRBD1 TRBJ1-2 TRBV10-3 TGTGCCATCAGGGACAGGGTGGATGGCTACACCTTC CAIRDRVDGYTF
many - TRBJ2-5 TRBV3-1 TGTGCCAGCAGCCGGTGGGATGAGACCCAGTACTTC CASSRWDETQYF
few - TRBJ1-4 TRBV7-2 TGTGCCAGCAGCTTAGAGTGGCAGAATGGACTGTTTTTT CASSLEWQNGLFF
many TRBD2 TRBJ2-7 TRBV2 TGTGCCAGCAGTGAATGGACTAGCGGGCCGACCTACGAGCAGTACTTC CASSEWTSGPTYEQYF
many TRBD2 TRBJ2-1 TRBV19 TGTGCCAGTAGTATTCGGCTAGCGGGGGATCTAAAAAGGGAGCAGTTCTTC CASSIRLAGDLKREQFF
- TRBD2 TRBJ2-5 TRBV3-1 TGTGCCAGCAGCCACCGCGGGGGACAAGAGACCCAGTACTTC CASSHRGGQETQYF
- - TRBJ2-3 TRBV29-1 TGCAGCGTTGAAGAGCCCCCGGGACAAAGGCCTGCAAGCACAGATACGCAGTATTTT CSVEEPPGQRPASTDTQYF
- TRBD1 TRBJ2-3 TRBV20-1 TGCAGTGCTTCGCCGGGACAGGGGAAAGATACGCAGTATTTT CSASPGQGKDTQYF
few - TRBJ2-1 TRBV6-5 TGTGCCAGCGGTGGAGGCTACAATGAGCAGTTCTTC CASGGGYNEQFF
- TRBD2 TRBJ2-5 TRBV20-1 TGCAGTGCTGTAGCGGGGGGGCTCCCAGAGACCCAGTACTTC CSAVAGGLPETQYF
few - TRBJ1-1 TRBV6-1 TGTGCCAGCAGTGAAGCGCTTCTTGGGAACACTGAAGCTTTCTTT CASSEALLGNTEAFF
- TRBD1 TRBJ2-7 TRBV4-1 TGCGCCAGCAGCCAAGAGTGGTGGAGGACAGGGGGCTACGAGCAGTACTTC CASSQEWWRTGGYEQYF
- TRBD1 TRBJ2-5 TRBV3-1 TGTGCCAGCAGCCAAGAGACAGGGGGACGGGAGACCCAGTACTTC CASSQETGGRETQYF
few - TRBJ1-2 TRBV4-1 TGCGCCAGCAGTGCAACCGGGACGGGCAAGTGGGGCTACACCTTC CASSATGTGKWGYTF
once - TRBJ1-6 TRBV4-3 TGCGCCAGCAGCCGGGAAGGGAACAGCGGTTATTCACCCCTCCACTTT CASSREGNSGYSPLHF
- - TRBJ2-3 TRBV20-1 TGCAGTGCCATGCCAAGGACCACAGATACGCAGTATTTT CSAMPRTTDTQYF